One and the same sample provided the 11 T cell receptor beta chains below, sequenced in a study of blood T cells in healthy people across ages. For the second PCR, which ran for about 6 to 12 cycles, a sample-barcoded 5' primer and a J-beta primer mix were used. Each CDR3 protein gets one entry after TCRdb re-called the 5' RACE reads with MiXCR. The table shows 800,000 to 950,000 distinct CDR3 sequences, with 25% to 30% occurring only once. These data were also reused for a study on T cells of mothers and their children.

Sequencing used blood. These receptors were taken from a woman aged 40 to 50 in good health.

This clonotype was picked up many times. The chain couples TRBV6-5 to TRBJ2-7; D gene ambiguous. CDR1 and CDR2 from the germline V gene are MNHEY and SVGAGI. The CDR3 spans 15 residues. Trimming shortened V by 0 bases and J by 2 bases, and 11 bases separated the two germline ends. CDR3 region: CASSYSSTGTYEQYF. CDR3 in DNA: TGTGCCAGCAGTTACTCATCGACTGGAACCTACGAGCAGTACTTC.

The genes are TRBV12-3 or TRBV12-4 and TRBJ2-7, with D possibly TRBD1 on 8 matching bases. The CDR3 length is 15 residues. V shed 5 bases and J shed 3 bases, with 17 bases lying between them. The CDR3 sequence is CASSLGQGGFYEQYF. The CDR3 DNA is TGTGCCAGCAGTCTCGGACAGGGAGGGTTCTACGAGCAGTACTTC.

The chain recombines TRBV20-1 with TRBJ1-4; TRBD1 is a possible D gene (5 bases). With 6 bases removed from V and 4 bases from J, the gap between germline ends came to 18 bases. The CDR3 is made up of 15 amino acids. The germline V gene encodes CDR1 DFQATT and CDR2 SNEGSKA (reference sequence). The CDR3 here is CSAPVPGVLNEKLFF. CDR3 nucleotide sequence: TGCAGTGCCCCCGTACCGGGGGTCCTTAATGAAAAACTGTTTTTT.

This clonotype was recorded at least ten times. The rearrangement joins TRBV18 to TRBJ2-7; D remains ambiguous. This CDR3 spans 11 amino acids. Germline-derived CDR1 and CDR2 are KGHSH and LQKENI. Trimming removed 8 bases from V and 2 bases from J, with 7 bases in between. The DNA for the CDR3 is TGTGCCAGCAGCCCCGCCTACGAGCAGTACTTC. It yields the protein CASSPAYEQYF.

This clonotype was observed a few times. CDR3 DNA: TGCAGTGCTAGAGGGACATTGGGGGAGACCCAGTACTTC. This codes for CSARGTLGETQYF. J is TRBJ2-5 and V is TRBV20-1; D might be TRBD1 (5 bases). The V and J ends lost 1 base and 5 bases respectively, with 11 bases between them. The CDR3 length is 13 residues. Germline V CDR1 and CDR2: DFQATT, SNEGSKA (reference sequence).

This clonotype was observed many times. The J gene is TRBJ1-4, the V gene TRBV6-5; 9 bases are a match to TRBD1. The CDR3 is 15 residues long. V trimming: 6 bases; J trimming: 6 bases; junction bases outside the gene matches: 8. Germline V lookup: CDR1 MNHEY, CDR2 SVGAGI. The CDR3, as DNA: TGTGCCAGCAGAGCTTTACAGGGGGCAGATGAAAAACTGTTTTTT. As protein: CASRALQGADEKLFF.

This clonotype occurred many times. CDR3 protein: CASSVTNRGLKNEQYF. The CDR3 DNA sequence: TGTGCCAGCAGCGTAACTAACAGGGGGCTGAAGAACGAGCAGTACTTC. This chain joins TRBV7-8 and TRBJ2-7, with 9 bases that match TRBD1. The CDR3 covers 16 residues. From germline, CDR1 is SGHVS and CDR2 FQNEAQ. V lost 5 bases and J lost 5; bases outside the gene matches: 13.

This clonotype was recorded a few times. V usage is TRBV7-3 and J usage is TRBJ2-1; D gene uncertain. CDR1 and CDR2 from the germline V gene are SGHTA and FQGTGA. V lost 2 bases and J 3 bases, leaving 11 bases between the germline ends. This CDR3 has 15 residues. The DNA for the CDR3 is TGTGCCAGCAGCTTAGGGCACCAAAACTACAATGAGCAGTTCTTC. Its protein product is CASSLGHQNYNEQFF.

This clonotype was seen many times. The chain carries TRBV5-1 and TRBJ2-7; a weak D match, TRBD1 (5 bases). Germline V gives CDR1 SGHRS, CDR2 YFSETQ. V was pared by 1 base and J by 4 bases, with 9 bases between. The CDR3 runs to 13 residues. Here the CDR3 DNA reads TGCGCCAGCAGCTTGCCAGGGAAATACGAGCAGTACTTC. Its protein is CASSLPGKYEQYF.

The V call is TRBV30, the J call TRBJ1-6; TRBD1 aligns across 8 bases. CDR3 length equals 15 residues. V trimming: 2 bases; J trimming: 8 bases; junction bases outside the gene matches: 8. CDR1 is GTSNPN and CDR2 is SVGIG in the germline V gene (reference sequence). CDR3 sequence (DNA): TGTGCCTGGAGTCGGACAGGGACGGTAGATTCACCCCTCCACTTT. Amino acids: CAWSRTGTVDSPLHF.

This CDR3 reads CASSLGDLNTEAFF. In DNA form, the CDR3 reads TGCGCCAGCAGCTTGGGGGACCTCAACACTGAAGCTTTCTTT. The chain employs TRBV5-1 and TRBJ1-1, with D maybe TRBD1 (5 bases). V was clipped by 0 bases and J by 2 bases, with 8 bases between them. CDR3 length equals 14 residues. In germline, CDR1 is SGHRS, CDR2 YFSETQ.